The 31 T cell receptor beta chains below all came from one sample that was sequenced in a study of metastatic and nonmetastatic thyroid tumors. TCRdb re-called the PCR reads with MiXCR. The repertoire holds about 48,000 clones, approximately 20% seen once, with 3.5% to 4% in the top ten. The entire patient cohort was treatment-naive prior to thyroid surgery. The sequencing input was blood. These receptors all stem from a male donor with papillary thyroid cancer or a benign thyroid nodule (not recorded which). Some clones in this sample may be carry-over from other donors' samples.

In its sample, this clone was seen many times. The chain joins TRBV18 to TRBJ2-7; 9 nucleotides match TRBD1. Germline V CDR1 and CDR2: KGHSH, LQKENI. V gave up 5 bases and J gave up 7 bases; unmatched junction bases: 6. The CDR3 has 13 residues. This CDR3 is CASSIRDREEQYF. The DNA of the CDR3 is TGTGCCAGCTCAATACGGGACAGGGAGGAGCAGTACTTC. Combining the CDR3 with reference TRBV18 and TRBJ2-7 gives the whole variable domain NAGVMQNPRHLVRRRGQEARLRCSPMKGHSHVYWYRQLPEEGLKFMVYLQKENIIDESGMPKERFSAEFPKEGPSILRIQQVVRGDSAAYFCASSIRDREEQYFGPGTRLTVT.

Ten or more counts support this clone. V is TRBV6-7 and J is TRBJ1-5; D might be TRBD1 (5 bases). TRBV6-7 is labeled an ORF, and its function is uncertain. Trimming cost V 0 bases and J 8 bases, with 5 bases left between them. The CDR3 has 12 amino acids. In nucleotides, the CDR3 is TGTGCCAGCAGTTACTCAGGGGAGCCCCAGCATTTT. Encoded protein: CASSYSGEPQHF.

This clone was found many times. V gene TRBV3-1 combines with J gene TRBJ2-5, with D possibly TRBD2 on 6 matching bases. The germline V gene encodes CDR1 LGHDT and CDR2 YNNKEL (reference sequence). The CDR3 has 12 residues. Trimming removed 5 bases at V and 7 bases at J, with 11 bases between. The CDR3 DNA is TGTGCCAGCAGCTCAGGGAGGCGGACCCAGTACTTC. Encoded protein: CASSSGRRTQYF.

Here the CDR3 reads CASSVTAVVSSYEQYF. The CDR3 DNA sequence: TGCGCCAGCAGCGTGACGGCAGTCGTAAGCTCCTACGAGCAGTACTTC. The J gene is TRBJ2-7, the V gene TRBV5-1; D is unresolved. The CDR3 consists of 16 residues. V was trimmed by 4 bases and J by 0 bases, leaving 17 bases between them. CDR1 is SGHRS and CDR2 is YFSETQ in the germline V gene.

This clone was seen many times. The CDR3 nucleotides read TGTGCCAGCAGCTTAGGAGTTGGGGTCTTCACAGATACGCAGTATTTT. It specifies CASSLGVGVFTDTQYF. The chain combines TRBV11-1 with TRBJ2-3; D is uncertain. This CDR3 has 16 residues. The germline gives CDR1 SGHAT, CDR2 FQDESV (reference sequence). V gave up 1 base and J gave up 2 bases, with 13 bases separating them.

The sample holds many counts of this clone. In the same sample, other DNA sequences code for this CDR3. This chain joins TRBV19 and TRBJ2-7; 10 positions agree with TRBD1. Trimming took 5 bases from V and 4 from J; bases not matched to a gene: 5. The V gene's germline CDR1 is LNHDA and CDR2 SQIVND (reference sequence). The CDR3 covers 14 residues. For the CDR3, the DNA is TGTGCCAGTAGTGCCGGGACAGGGGAATACGAGCAGTACTTC. As protein: CASSAGTGEYEQYF. Combining the CDR3 with reference TRBV19 and TRBJ2-7 gives the whole variable domain DGGITQSPKYLFRKEGQNVTLSCEQNLNHDAMYWYRQDPGQGLRLIYYSQIVNDFQKGDIAEGYSVSREKKESFPLTVTSAQKNPTAFYLCASSAGTGEYEQYFGPGTRLTVT.

The rearrangement joins TRBV2 to TRBJ2-1; TRBD1 matches 10 bases. Germline V CDR1 and CDR2: SNHLY, FYNNEI. Losses at the gene ends were 6 bases for V and 4 bases for J; bases not matched to a gene: 15. The CDR3 is made up of 18 amino acids. CDR3 residues: CASSHNRGDRGYYNEQFF. The DNA of the CDR3 is TGTGCCAGCAGCCACAACCGAGGGGACAGGGGCTATTACAATGAGCAGTTCTTC.

This clone has a count of ten or more. This chain uses TRBV12-5 with TRBJ2-3, with 8 bases fitting TRBD1. Germline loops: CDR1 LGHNT, CDR2 FRNRAP. The CDR3 has 16 residues. V was clipped by 5 bases and J by 2 bases; unmatched bases: 9. CDR3 in amino acids: CASGLRTGPPTDTQYF. CDR3 DNA sequence: TGTGCTAGTGGTCTGCGGACAGGGCCCCCCACAGATACGCAGTATTTT.

The chain recombines TRBV20-1 with TRBJ2-2, with D uncertain. V lost 0 bases and J 1 base, leaving 6 bases between the germline ends. CDR1 DFQATT and CDR2 SNEGSKA come from the germline V gene (reference sequence). This CDR3 comprises 14 residues. CDR3 region: CSARDILNTGELFF. The CDR3 bases are TGCAGTGCTAGAGATATACTGAACACCGGGGAGCTGTTTTTT.

CDR3 region: CASSSTANTEAFF. The CDR3 region has the DNA TGTGCCAGCAGTTCCACCGCTAACACTGAAGCTTTCTTT. The V gene is TRBV12-3 or TRBV12-4, the J gene TRBJ1-1; D gene unclear. The CDR3 is 13 amino acids. V gave up 4 bases and J gave up 2 bases, with 8 bases separating them.

This clone was counted at least ten times. The chain employs TRBV6-5 and TRBJ2-7; no firm D call. V was cut by 5 bases and J by 3 bases, with 11 bases left in between. The V gene's germline CDR1 is MNHEY and CDR2 SVGAGI. This CDR3 has 13 residues. The CDR3 coding sequence is TGTGCCAGCAGTACCCGAGGTAGCTACGAGCAGTACTTC. Translation: CASSTRGSYEQYF.

This clone was picked up many times. The chain recombines TRBV12-3 or TRBV12-4 with TRBJ2-5, with D perhaps TRBD2 (6 bases). The CDR3 length is 14 residues. Trimming stripped 2 bases from V and 3 bases from J, with 10 bases between. The CDR3 protein is CASSLMVAEETQYF. Written as DNA, the CDR3 is TGTGCCAGCAGTTTAATGGTAGCGGAAGAGACCCAGTACTTC.

A note on this clone: Germline is not matched at one junction end, which may reflect a read error. V usage is TRBV6-1 and J usage is TRBJ2-7; the D is unclear. The CDR3 has 16 amino acids. CDR1 and CDR2 from the germline V gene are MNHNS and SASEGT. CDR3 coding DNA: TGTGTCAGCAGGATTAACAGCTTGTTGGCCTCCTACGAGCAGTACTTC. This gives the protein CVSRINSLLASYEQYF.

This clone was seen ten or more times. The chain combines TRBV28 with TRBJ2-7; 11 nucleotides match TRBD2. Germline V gene data show CDR1 as MDHEN and CDR2 as SYDVKM. CDR3 length equals 14 residues. J was trimmed by 3 bases and V by 2 bases; bases with no gene match: 0. CDR3: CASSLLAGGYEQYF. CDR3 in DNA: TGTGCCAGCAGTTTACTAGCGGGAGGCTACGAGCAGTACTTC.

The chain couples TRBV7-2 to TRBJ1-2; 7 bases align to TRBD1. V dropped 3 bases and J dropped 9; count of bases not matched to a gene: 10. The length of the CDR3 is 14 residues. Germline-derived CDR1 and CDR2 are SGHTA and FQGNSA. The CDR3 DNA sequence: TGTGCCAGCAGCTTTAGGGGGCGCGGGGACCGCTACACCTTC. This encodes CASSFRGRGDRYTF.

With respect to this clone: The junction and the germline gene differ at one end; a read error may be behind it. V gene TRBV6-1 combines with J gene TRBJ1-3; the D is unclear. The germline CDR1 and CDR2 sequences are MNHNS and SASEGT. The CDR3 extends over 15 amino acids. The CDR3 DNA is TGTGCCAGCAGAGTACATGCCTGGGATGGAAACACCGTATATTTT. Its translation is CASRVHAWDGNTVYF.

This clone has a handful of counts. The rearrangement joins TRBV27 to TRBJ1-2; no clear D gene. This CDR3 region has 11 residues. CDR1 MNHEY and CDR2 SMNVEV come from the germline V gene (reference sequence). Between the trimmed V and J ends, which lost 10 bases and 4 bases, there was a span of 10 bases. CDR3 region: CAIMGIYGYTF. As DNA, the CDR3 is TGTGCCATCATGGGGATCTATGGCTACACCTTC.

This clone is categorized as medium-sized. V is TRBV9 and J is TRBJ1-2; possibly TRBD1 for D (5 bases). This CDR3 is built from 15 residues. Trimming took off 0 bases at V and 3 bases at J, with 12 bases between the two ends. CDR1 is SGDLS, CDR2 YYNGEE, per germline. Here the CDR3 reads CASSVARGSDYGYTF. The CDR3 DNA is TGTGCCAGCAGCGTAGCTCGGGGCTCTGACTATGGCTACACCTTC.

This clone was found many times. This chain uses TRBV5-1 with TRBJ1-1; D gene unclear. V lost 3 bases and J lost 0, with 9 bases in between. CDR1 and CDR2 from the germline V gene are SGHRS and YFSETQ. This CDR3 comprises 14 residues. DNA for the CDR3: TGCGCCAGCAGCTCCTCCTCCTTGAACACTGAAGCTTTCTTT. Protein: CASSSSSLNTEAFF.

This clone was counted ten times or more. The chain employs TRBV20-1 and TRBJ1-1, with 7 bases aligning to TRBD1. This CDR3 has 13 amino acids. V shed 5 bases and J 2 bases; nucleotides not matched to a gene: 5. CDR1 and CDR2 (germline): DFQATT, SNEGSKA (reference sequence). In DNA form, the CDR3 reads TGCAGTGCTGCCGACAGGGTTAACACTGAAGCTTTCTTT. As protein: CSAADRVNTEAFF.

This clone was picked up many times. This chain uses TRBV20-1 with TRBJ1-4; weak D call: TRBD1 (5 bases). V was shortened by 6 bases and J by 8 bases, with 16 bases between the two germline ends. Germline CDR1 reads DFQATT; CDR2 reads SNEGSKA (reference sequence). There are 13 residues in the CDR3. CDR3 in amino acids: CSAHRTGGEKLFF. In DNA form, the CDR3 reads TGCAGTGCCCACAGGACGGGGGGGGAAAAACTGTTTTTT.

This clone was counted at least ten times. CDR3 sequence: CATSREQGDTEAFF. CDR3 bases: TGTGCCACCAGCAGAGAACAGGGGGACACTGAAGCTTTCTTT. This chain connects TRBV15 to TRBJ1-1, with TRBD1 matching over 8 bases. Unmatched junction bases numbered 0, after V lost 0 bases and J lost 3 bases. The CDR3 has 14 residues. From germline, CDR1 is LNHNV and CDR2 YYDKDF (reference sequence).

As regards this clone: A much larger clone differs from this one at a single base, so this may be a read error. The chain employs TRBV24-1 and TRBJ2-6, with 12 bases fitting TRBD1. This CDR3 contains 19 residues. V dropped 9 bases and J dropped 3; count of bases not matched to a gene: 14. The germline gives CDR1 KGHDR, CDR2 SFDVKD. Written as DNA, the CDR3 is TGTGCCACCCCCCCCCGACCGGGACAGGGGGCGAATGGGGCCAACGTCCTGACTTTC. Translated: CATPPRPGQGANGANVLTF.

This clone was picked up many times. The genes are TRBV15 and TRBJ2-3, with TRBD2 matching 10 bases. The germline gives CDR1 LNHNV, CDR2 YYDKDF (reference sequence). The junction had 6 bases not matched to a gene; V was cut back by 1 base and J by 5 bases. This CDR3 region has 16 residues. This chain's CDR3 is CATSRALAGVIDTQYF. The CDR3, as DNA: TGTGCCACCAGCAGAGCCCTAGCGGGAGTAATAGATACGCAGTATTTT.

V and J are TRBV20-1 and TRBJ1-1, with 11 nucleotides matching TRBD1. Germline V CDR1 and CDR2: DFQATT, SNEGSKA (reference sequence). With V trimmed by 3 bases and J by 5 bases, 5 bases remained unmatched. The CDR3 is 14 residues long. The DNA for the CDR3 is TGCAGTGCTAGGCCCGGGACAGGGGGTACTGAAGCTTTCTTT. It encodes CSARPGTGGTEAFF.

By sample fraction, this clone is medium-sized. V is TRBV19 and J is TRBJ1-6; TRBD1 might be the D (5 bases). The CDR3 extends over 14 amino acids. Germline V lookup: CDR1 LNHDA, CDR2 SQIVND (reference sequence). V lost 6 bases and J 4 bases, leaving 10 bases between the germline ends. The CDR3 spells CASRDIGYNSPLHF. DNA of the CDR3: TGTGCCAGTAGGGACATAGGGTATAATTCACCCCTCCACTTT.

This clone was detected only a few times. The chain recombines TRBV19 with TRBJ1-2; possibly TRBD1 for D (6 bases). CDR3 length: 12 amino acids. Trimming cost V 5 bases and J 6 bases, with 10 bases left between them. The germline gives CDR1 LNHDA, CDR2 SQIVND (reference sequence). The CDR3 DNA reads TGTGCCAGTAGTGTGGGACAAAATGGCTACACCTTC. This gives the protein CASSVGQNGYTF.

This clone came up many times. The CDR3 sequence is CASSSLAGTAYGYTF. The CDR3 bases are TGTGCCAGCAGTTCACTCGCCGGGACAGCCTATGGCTACACCTTC. The V and J genes are TRBV6-6 and TRBJ1-2; TRBD1 matches at 7 bases. CDR3 length: 15 amino acids. V was pared by 4 bases and J by 4 bases, with 9 bases of the junction left unmatched. CDR1 is MNHNY, CDR2 SVGAGI, per germline (reference sequence).

A few counts support this clone. The rearrangement links TRBV28 to TRBJ1-2, with D uncertain. CDR1 and CDR2 (germline): MDHEN, SYDVKM. This CDR3 has 12 residues. Trimming removed 7 bases from V and 7 bases from J, with 13 bases in between. This CDR3 is CASNTDPFGYTF. CDR3 in DNA: TGTGCCAGCAATACAGATCCCTTTGGCTACACCTTC.

The CDR3 is CASSQDPWSNEKLFF. The CDR3 nucleotides are TGCGCCAGCAGCCAAGATCCGTGGTCTAATGAAAAACTGTTTTTT. The rearrangement links TRBV4-3 to TRBJ1-4; D unresolved. The CDR3 has 15 residues. V lost 0 bases and J 3 bases, leaving 8 bases between the germline ends. Germline loops: CDR1 LGHNA, CDR2 YSLEER.

This clone occurred many times. This chain links TRBV12-3 or TRBV12-4 with TRBJ2-2, with 8 bases lining up with TRBD2. V was clipped by 6 bases and J by 6 bases; unmatched bases: 12. The CDR3 totals 16 residues. The DNA of the CDR3 is TGTGCCAGCAGCCCGGGAGATCCGGGACTAGCCGGGGAGCTGTTTTTT. Protein: CASSPGDPGLAGELFF.